The 2 T cell receptor beta chains below come from one sample, sequenced in a study of regulatory T cells in long-lasting Graves disease. The time point was: newly diagnosed GD, antithyroid drugs for less than 3 months. PBMC-extracted RNA yielded the TCR library. The authors built TCR beta libraries using iRepertoire HTBI primers and Arm-PCR of CDR3 regions. One entry per CDR3 protein, called by TCRdb with MiXCR from the multiplex PCR reads. The repertoire holds 510,000 or so distinct CDR3 sequences, approximately 12% seen once, with about 8.3% in the top ten. This same sample was also part of a study on T cells in Graves' hyperthyroidism and ophthalmopathy.

This specimen consisted of peripheral blood mononuclear cells (PBMCs), obtained at new diagnosis, from a patient treated with antithyroid drugs. These receptors were collected from a woman under 40 with Graves disease.

This rearrangement joins TRBV30 to TRBJ2-7; maybe TRBD2 (7 bases). Trimming stripped 5 bases from V and 4 bases from J, with 24 bases between. Germline V gene sequence: CDR1 GTSNPN, CDR2 SVGIG (reference sequence). The CDR3 spans 16 residues. The CDR3 spells CAWCLGGGKQRYEQYF. The CDR3 coding sequence is TGTGCCTGGTGCTTAGGCGGGGGCAAACAGCGGTACGAGCAGTACTTC.

This clonotype was detected many times. The V and J genes are TRBV28 and TRBJ2-7; D call uncertain. In germline, CDR1 is MDHEN, CDR2 SYDVKM. Deletions cut 2 bases from V and 4 bases from J, with 9 bases between. CDR3 size: 13 residues. CDR3 in DNA: TGTGCCAGCAGTTTAAGAAGACTGTACGAGCAGTACTTC. Protein product: CASSLRRLYEQYF.